The present T cell receptor (beta chain) was sequenced within a study of T cell changes during pregnancy in multiple sclerosis. Repertoires were generated with immunoSEQ multiplex PCR, while TCRdb's copy carries only in-frame clones and drops some. The data show around 40,000 clones, about 91% seen once. Germline CDR1 SGHRS, CDR2 YFSETQ. V lost 4 bases to trimming and J lost 1 base, with 11 bases between them. The CDR3 length is 15 residues. This clonotype was sampled from a female donor in good health, enrolled as a control in a pregnancy study. The chain carries TRBV5-1 and TRBJ2-2, with D possibly TRBD1 on 6 matching bases. The material sequenced was CD4+ T cells from peripheral blood mononuclear cells, taken in the third trimester of pregnancy. The CDR3 spells CASSGSGVNTGELFF. The DNA for the CDR3 is TGCGCCAGCAGCGGGTCAGGGGTGAACACCGGGGAGCTGTTTTTT.